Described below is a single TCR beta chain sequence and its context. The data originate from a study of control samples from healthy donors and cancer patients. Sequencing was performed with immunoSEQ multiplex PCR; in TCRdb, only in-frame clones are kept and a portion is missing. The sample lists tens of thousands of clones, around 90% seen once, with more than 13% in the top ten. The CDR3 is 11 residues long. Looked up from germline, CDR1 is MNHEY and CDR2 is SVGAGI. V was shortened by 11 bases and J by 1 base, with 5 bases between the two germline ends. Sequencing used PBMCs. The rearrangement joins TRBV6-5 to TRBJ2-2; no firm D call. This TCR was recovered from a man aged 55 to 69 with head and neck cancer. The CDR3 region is CALGNTGELFF. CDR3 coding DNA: TGTGCCTTGGGGAACACCGGGGAGCTGTTTTTT.